A single sample gave rise to the 26 T cell receptor beta chains below, sequenced in a study of blood T cell repertoires in COVID-19. Sequencing was performed with immunoSEQ multiplex PCR; in TCRdb, only in-frame clones are kept and a portion is missing. This sample has approximately 530,000 clones, with approximately 91% found just once. Sequencing was carried out using peripheral blood. All receptors come from a woman in her fifties or sixties with COVID-19, enrolled during active disease.

V is TRBV12-3 or TRBV12-4 and J is TRBJ2-1, with D possibly matching TRBD2 (5 bases). This CDR3 is 13 amino acids long. V lost 1 base to trimming and J lost 12 bases, with 13 bases between them. The CDR3 spells CASSLGGKGPQFF. CDR3 coding DNA: TGTGCCAGCAGTTTAGGAGGGAAGGGTCCGCAGTTCTTC.

This chain links TRBV6-1 with TRBJ2-4; D not certain. Germline loops: CDR1 MNHNS, CDR2 SASEGT. CDR3 size: 16 residues. V lost 1 base, J lost 1 base, and 11 bases lay in between. The CDR3 reads CASSEVENMAKNIQYF. CDR3 DNA sequence: TGTGCCAGCAGTGAAGTAGAGAATATGGCCAAAAACATTCAGTACTTC.

Comments on this clone: Additional DNA sequences in this sample encode the identical CDR3. The rearrangement uses TRBV7-9 and TRBJ1-5, with D possibly matching TRBD1 (5 bases). Germline lookup yields CDR1 SEHNR and CDR2 FQNEAQ (reference sequence). Trimming pared 5 bases from V and 3 bases from J, leaving 8 bases between. The CDR3 contains 13 residues. The CDR3 loop is CASSRQYNQPQHF. As DNA, the CDR3 is TGTGCCAGCAGCAGACAGTACAATCAGCCCCAGCATTTT.

This chain uses TRBV11-3 with TRBJ2-7, with D maybe TRBD1 (7 bases). Germline CDR1 and CDR2: SGHNT and YENEEA. The V and J ends lost 5 bases and 2 bases respectively, with 16 bases between them. The CDR3 runs to 15 residues. This CDR3 reads CASSQHGGQTYEQYF. In DNA form, the CDR3 reads TGTGCCAGCAGCCAACACGGGGGACAGACCTACGAGCAGTACTTC.

Comment on this clone: The same CDR3 is also encoded by other DNA sequences in this sample. The V and J genes are TRBV2 and TRBJ2-1; perhaps TRBD2 as D (5 bases). Trimming left V 6 bases short and J 4 bases short, with 7 bases between. CDR1 and CDR2 (germline): SNHLY, FYNNEI. The CDR3 is 12 residues long. In nucleotides, the CDR3 is TGTGCCAGCAGCGGGGATTACAATGAGCAGTTCTTC. Translating it yields CASSGDYNEQFF.

V and J are TRBV3-1 (or the pseudogene TRBV3-2) and TRBJ1-2; 7 bases agree with TRBD1. The CDR3 covers 15 residues. With V trimmed by 6 bases and J by 7 bases, 14 bases remained unmatched. Germline V gene data show CDR1 as LGHDT and CDR2 as YNNKEL (reference sequence). The CDR3 here is CASSNNPEGGSGYTF. In DNA, the CDR3 is TGTGCCAGCAGTAATAACCCAGAAGGGGGCTCTGGCTACACCTTC.

This chain joins TRBV19 and TRBJ2-1, with no clear D. Between the trimmed V and J ends, which lost 0 bases and 0 bases, there was a span of 9 bases. The length of the CDR3 is 16 residues. The germline V gene has CDR1 LNHDA and CDR2 SQIVND (reference sequence). The CDR3 DNA reads as TGTGCCAGTAGTATAGATATCCGAGGCTCCTACAATGAGCAGTTCTTC. Translation gives CASSIDIRGSYNEQFF.

This sequence joins TRBV21-1 and TRBJ2-5; the table assigns TRBD2, which was not confirmed against the DNA. TRBV21-1 is termed a pseudogene. This CDR3 is 17 amino acids long. The CDR3 region is CASSPSKGGGAQETQYF. The CDR3, as DNA: TGTGCCAGCAGCCCTTCCAAGGGCGGGGGGGCCCAAGAGACCCAGTACTTC.

The chain employs TRBV5-1 and TRBJ2-2; the D gene is possibly TRBD1 (5 bases). CDR1 SGHRS and CDR2 YFSETQ come from the germline V gene. V lost 3 bases to trimming and J lost 4 bases, with 7 bases between them. The CDR3 is 13 residues long. This chain's CDR3 is CASSSGFTGELFF. In DNA form, the CDR3 reads TGCGCCAGCAGCTCAGGGTTCACCGGGGAGCTGTTTTTT. The full variable domain, with the rest looked up from reference TRBV5-1 and TRBJ2-2, is KAGVTQTPRYLIKTRGQQVTLSCSPISGHRSVSWYQQTPGQGLQFLFEYFSETQRNKGNFPGRFSGRQFSNSRSEMNVSTLELGDSALYLCASSSGFTGELFFGEGSRLTVL.

V gene TRBV5-4 combines with J gene TRBJ2-7, with 7 bases that match TRBD1. Trimming at V came to 4 bases and at J to 2 bases, leaving 6 bases not matched to a gene. In germline, CDR1 is SGHNT, CDR2 YYREEE (reference sequence). The length of the CDR3 is 14 residues. For the CDR3, the DNA is TGTGCCAGCAGCACCAAAACAGGGGCCTACGAGCAGTACTTC. Translating gives CASSTKTGAYEQYF.

CDR3 residues: CASGGEWGEAFF. CDR3 DNA sequence: TGTGCCTCGGGGGGGGAATGGGGTGAAGCTTTCTTT. The chain has TRBV11-2 and TRBJ1-1, with D possibly matching TRBD1 (5 bases). The V and J ends lost 11 bases and 7 bases respectively, with 17 bases between them. This CDR3 spans 12 amino acids. Germline loops: CDR1 SGHAT, CDR2 FQNNGV.

The V gene is TRBV6-5, the J gene TRBJ2-7; D possibly corresponds to TRBD1 (5 bases). V was cut by 0 bases and J by 5 bases, with 11 bases left in between. The germline CDR1 and CDR2 sequences are MNHEY and SVGAGI. The CDR3 covers 14 residues. The CDR3 sequence: CASSYSPGYDEQYF. The CDR3 region has the DNA TGTGCCAGCAGTTACTCGCCAGGGTACGACGAGCAGTACTTC.

The genes are TRBV19 and TRBJ2-7; 7 nucleotides agree with TRBD1. The CDR3 has 15 amino acids. V lost 1 base to trimming and J lost 2 bases; unmatched junction nucleotides: 5. Germline V lookup: CDR1 LNHDA, CDR2 SQIVND (reference sequence). CDR3 in DNA: TGTGCCAGTAGTATAGGGGGGACAGCTCCCTACGAGCAGTACTTC. Its protein is CASSIGGTAPYEQYF.

CDR3: CASSPEITRGTGELFF. The CDR3 DNA follows: TGCGCCAGCAGCCCCGAGATAACCAGGGGCACCGGGGAGCTGTTTTTT. The chain uses TRBV4-1 and TRBJ2-2; a weak D match, TRBD1 (6 bases). The CDR3 has 16 residues. Germline V gene data show CDR1 as MGHRA and CDR2 as YSYEKL. V was shortened by 4 bases and J by 4 bases, with 16 bases between the two germline ends.

The chain joins TRBV12-1 to TRBJ1-4. TRBV12-1 is tagged as a pseudogene. The CDR3 has 14 residues. The CDR3 nucleotides are TGTGCCAGCAGCTTTGACCCCCACGGTGAAAAACTGTTTTTT. This translates into CASSFDPHGEKLFF.

This clone came up a few times. V and J are TRBV6-2 or TRBV6-3 and TRBJ1-1, with 7 positions matching TRBD1. Germline V gene data show CDR1 as MNHEY and CDR2 as SVGEGT. V shed 5 bases, J shed 0 bases, and the junction held 9 bases outside the gene matches. The CDR3 runs 16 residues. The CDR3 nucleotides read TGTGCCAGCAGTCACCGACAGGGACGGATGAACACTGAAGCTTTCTTT. Its translation is CASSHRQGRMNTEAFF.

For the CDR3, the DNA is TGTGCCAGCAGTTACCCGACAGGGAGGAACACCAATGAGCAGTTCTTC. Translation gives CASSYPTGRNTNEQFF. This chain uses TRBV6-2 or TRBV6-3 with TRBJ2-1; the D gene is possibly TRBD1 (7 bases). This CDR3 region has 16 residues. Germline assignment: CDR1 MNHEY and CDR2 SVGEGT. Trimming cost V 2 bases and J 6 bases, with 17 bases left between them.

This clone showed up just once. The chain joins TRBV19 to TRBJ1-1; D might be TRBD1 (5 bases). This CDR3 is 15 amino acids long. CDR1 and CDR2 (germline): LNHDA, SQIVND (reference sequence). Trimming stripped 6 bases from V and 1 base from J, with 15 bases between. CDR3 loop: CASRPGGYENTEAFF. In DNA form, the CDR3 reads TGTGCCAGTAGGCCCGGGGGTTATGAGAACACTGAAGCTTTCTTT.

The J gene is TRBJ1-6, the V gene TRBV6-4, with D tentatively TRBD1 (5 bases). The germline CDR1 and CDR2 sequences are MRHNA and SNTAGT. Trimming took off 8 bases at V and 7 bases at J, with 15 bases between the two ends. This CDR3 is 14 amino acids long. CDR3 sequence: CASSGGGKNSPLHF. Written as DNA, the CDR3 is TGTGCCAGCTCGGGGGGGGGAAAGAATTCACCCCTCCACTTT.

Points on this clone: The same CDR3 can be traced to other DNA sequences in this sample. The J gene is TRBJ1-5, the V gene TRBV27; no firm D call. The CDR3 spans 14 residues. CDR1 MNHEY and CDR2 SMNVEV come from the germline V gene (reference sequence). V was pared by 2 bases and J by 1 base, with 6 bases between. This CDR3 is CASSLGRSNQPQHF. The CDR3 region has the DNA TGTGCCAGCAGTTTAGGGAGGAGCAATCAGCCCCAGCATTTT.

The rearrangement uses TRBV5-5 and TRBJ2-1, with D possibly matching TRBD2 (6 bases). CDR1 and CDR2 from the germline V gene are SGHKS and YYEKEE (reference sequence). This CDR3 region has 16 residues. V lost 4 bases and J 0 bases, leaving 14 bases between the germline ends. The CDR3 protein is CASSPMAGTSYNEQFF. CDR3 nucleotides: TGTGCCAGCAGCCCGATGGCGGGGACCTCCTACAATGAGCAGTTCTTC.

This chain connects TRBV11-2 to TRBJ2-1; D perhaps matches TRBD1 (6 bases). The CDR3 covers 15 residues. CDR1 is SGHAT, CDR2 FQNNGV, per germline. Trimming took off 2 bases at V and 7 bases at J, with 15 bases between the two ends. CDR3 in amino acids: CASSLRGQSGNEQFF. CDR3 DNA: TGTGCCAGCAGCTTACGCGGACAGTCAGGGAATGAGCAGTTCTTC.

The V call is TRBV28, the J call TRBJ1-1, with a tentative D call TRBD1 (5 bases). V lost 1 base and J 1 base, leaving 13 bases between the germline ends. The CDR3 has 16 amino acids. Germline lookup yields CDR1 MDHEN and CDR2 SYDVKM. The CDR3 nucleotides are TGTGCCAGCAGTTTATCTCCCCGGACATCGAACACTGAAGCTTTCTTT. It is translated as CASSLSPRTSNTEAFF. The complete variable domain, with remaining parts taken from reference TRBV28 and TRBJ1-1, reads DVKVTQSSRYLVKRTGEKVFLECVQDMDHENMFWYRQDPGLGLRLIYFSYDVKMKEKGDIPEGYSVSREKKERFSLILESASTNQTSMYLCASSLSPRTSNTEAFFGQGTRLTVV.

This clone was picked up one time. This sequence joins TRBV9 and TRBJ1-1, with no clear D. V was cut by 0 bases and J by 0 bases, with 9 bases left in between. CDR1 is SGDLS, CDR2 YYNGEE, per germline. The CDR3 runs 15 residues. The CDR3 DNA reads as TGTGCCAGCAGCGTAGGAGTGAGGATGAACACTGAAGCTTTCTTT. Its translation is CASSVGVRMNTEAFF.

This clone was detected once. V gene TRBV4-1 combines with J gene TRBJ2-7, with 9 bases identical to TRBD2. Germline assignment: CDR1 MGHRA and CDR2 YSYEKL. The trim removed 1 base at V and 4 bases at J, leaving 5 bases unmatched. The CDR3 consists of 15 residues. CDR3 amino acids: CASSQGRGGEYEQYF. The CDR3 nucleotides are TGCGCCAGCAGCCAAGGGCGGGGGGGGGAGTACGAGCAGTACTTC.

The CDR3 region is CAFSDSHGSYEQYF. The CDR3 bases are TGTGCCTTCTCTGACAGCCACGGGTCCTACGAGCAGTACTTC. The chain joins TRBV30 to TRBJ2-7, with a tentative D call TRBD1 (5 bases). The CDR3 runs to 14 residues. Germline V CDR1 and CDR2: GTSNPN, SVGIG (reference sequence). The ends were cut back, 7 bases at V and 1 base at J, with 17 bases in the middle.